This TCR beta chain originates from a study of human T cells and chemical hapten exposure. The overall study: How much TCR each sample yielded varied, mostly because pooled library volumes differed slightly. Overall study findings and caveats: Alopecia affected the donors, so their immune response may differ from healthy people's. The number of TCRs above 1 in 1000 frequency did not change after DPC sensitization.

TCRdb processed the RACE reads anew with MiXCR; each CDR3 protein has one entry. The sample shows about 340,000 distinct CDR3 sequences, approximately 6.3% of them seen only once. The CDR3 consists of 17 residues. The V gene end was trimmed by 3 bases and the J gene end by 6 bases; junction bases not matched to a gene: 9. Germline values: CDR1 LGHNA, CDR2 YSLEER. As to time point: patch test 1, 2 weeks after DPC sensitization. The treatment: therapeutic diphenylcyclopropenone sensitization with weekly scalp DPC. As for this clonotype: Its cognate antigen is unknown.

The starting material was whole blood, obtained in connection with sensitization to the hapten diphenylcyclopropenone (DPC). The gene calls are TRBV4-3 and TRBJ2-3, with 13 bases identical to TRBD2. This sequence originates from a woman younger than 35 with alopecia areata. Some clones in this sample may be carry-over from other donors' samples. CDR3: CASSQLTSGGAQDTQYF. The CDR3, as DNA: TGCGCCAGCAGCCAGCTCACTAGCGGGGGGGCCCAGGATACGCAGTATTTT.